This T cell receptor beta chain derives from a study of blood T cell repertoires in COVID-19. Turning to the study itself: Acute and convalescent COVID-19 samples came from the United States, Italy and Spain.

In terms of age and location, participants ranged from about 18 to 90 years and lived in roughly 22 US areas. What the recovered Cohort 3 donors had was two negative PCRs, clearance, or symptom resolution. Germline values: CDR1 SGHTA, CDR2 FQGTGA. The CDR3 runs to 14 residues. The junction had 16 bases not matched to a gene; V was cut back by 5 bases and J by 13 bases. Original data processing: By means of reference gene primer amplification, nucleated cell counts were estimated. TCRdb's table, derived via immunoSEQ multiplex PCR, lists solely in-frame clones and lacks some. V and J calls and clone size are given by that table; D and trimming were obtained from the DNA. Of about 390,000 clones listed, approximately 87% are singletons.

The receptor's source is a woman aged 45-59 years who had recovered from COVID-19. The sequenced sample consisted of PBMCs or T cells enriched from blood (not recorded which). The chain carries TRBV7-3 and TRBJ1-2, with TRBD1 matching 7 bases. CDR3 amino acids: CASSQKTGSLSLTF. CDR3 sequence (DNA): TGTGCCAGCAGCCAAAAGACAGGGTCGCTGTCTCTCACCTTC.